This T cell receptor (beta chain) came from a study of blood T cell repertoires in COVID-19. At the level of the study: Acute-phase and convalescent COVID-19 samples originated in the United States, Italy and Spain. The analysed material was cDNA or gDNA that came from T cells, B-cell-depleted T cells, or PBMCs.

Trimming took 1 base from V and 8 from J; bases not matched to a gene: 10. CDR3 size: 16 residues. Germline V gives CDR1 LGHNA, CDR2 YNFKEQ. Per the original data handling: Reference gene primer amplification yielded estimated nucleated cell counts. Repertoires were generated with immunoSEQ multiplex PCR, while TCRdb's copy carries only in-frame clones and drops some. That table supplies the V and J calls and clone size; D and trimming were determined from the DNA. The sample holds 74,000 or so clones, around 89% seen once. Input material: peripheral blood. V usage is TRBV4-2 and J usage is TRBJ2-4; 8 nucleotides agree with TRBD1. This TCR came from a man aged 50-59 years with acute or convalescent COVID-19. CDR3 coding DNA: TGTGCCAGCAGCCAAGGATCAGGGGGCATGGGGGACATTCAGTACTTC. Residues: CASSQGSGGMGDIQYF.